The 20 T cell receptor beta chains reported below all come from one sample, sequenced in a study of T cells in Graves' hyperthyroidism and ophthalmopathy. RNA transcripts gave rise to amplified TCR beta CDR3 regions. First-round RT-PCR with HTBI primers amplified the TCR CDR3 region. TCRdb itself ran the multiplex PCR reads through MiXCR, one entry per CDR3 protein. This sample has some 570,000 distinct CDR3 sequences, with 15% to 20% found just once. Sample: blood. The receptor source for this set is a woman in her late teens or twenties with Graves' ophthalmopathy.

This clonotype was seen many times. The rearrangement joins TRBV10-1 to TRBJ1-1, with D unresolved. The CDR3 sequence is 14 residues long. Trimming took off 4 bases at V and 0 bases at J, with 9 bases between the two ends. Germline V gene sequence: CDR1 WNHNN, CDR2 SYGVQD (reference sequence). This chain's CDR3 is CASSVRQLNTEAFF. The CDR3 nucleotides are TGCGCCAGCAGTGTGCGACAACTGAACACTGAAGCTTTCTTT.

The table lists this clonotype with many counts. This chain connects TRBV4-1 to TRBJ2-5; the D gene is possibly TRBD2 (6 bases). V was pared by 0 bases and J by 3 bases, with 17 bases between. Germline CDR1 and CDR2: MGHRA and YSYEKL. This CDR3 has 17 amino acids. This CDR3 is CASSQESYGLQKETQYF. The DNA for the CDR3 is TGCGCCAGCAGCCAAGAGTCGTACGGACTACAGAAAGAGACCCAGTACTTC.

This clonotype was detected a few times. The chain combines TRBV2 with TRBJ1-1, with D maybe TRBD1 (6 bases). Germline V CDR1 and CDR2: SNHLY, FYNNEI. V lost 9 bases to trimming and J lost 1 base, with 12 bases between them. This CDR3 has 13 amino acids. This chain's CDR3 is CARGGGANTEAFF. Here the CDR3 DNA reads TGTGCCAGGGGGGGGGGCGCGAACACTGAAGCTTTCTTT.

Ten or more counts support this clonotype. The chain recombines TRBV7-3 with TRBJ2-3; the match to TRBD2 covers 8 bases. The length of the CDR3 is 15 residues. The germline gives CDR1 SGHTA, CDR2 FQGTGA. J was trimmed by 6 bases and V by 5 bases; bases with no gene match: 10. For the CDR3, the DNA is TGTGCCAGCAGCCGGGGGGGGCCTAGGTCCGATACGCAGTATTTT. It translates to CASSRGGPRSDTQYF.

The chain uses TRBV6-2 or TRBV6-3 and TRBJ1-5; 9 nucleotides agree with TRBD1. The CDR3 is made up of 14 amino acids. Germline V gives CDR1 MNHEY, CDR2 SVGEGT. With V trimmed by 5 bases and J by 4 bases, 3 bases remained unmatched. Written as DNA, the CDR3 is TGTGCCAGCAGTCAGGGACAGGGTAATCAGCCCCAGCATTTT. This codes for CASSQGQGNQPQHF.

This clonotype was found many times. The rearrangement uses TRBV7-3 and TRBJ2-1; 7 nucleotides agree with TRBD2. Germline V CDR1 and CDR2: SGHTA, FQGTGA. Trimming removed 3 bases from V and 6 bases from J; junction bases left unmatched: 8. The CDR3 has 15 residues. The CDR3 DNA is TGTGCCAGCAGCTTGAGCGGGGAAGTACTCAATGAGCAGTTCTTC. Translated, it gives CASSLSGEVLNEQFF.

This clonotype was seen only a few times. The genes are TRBV7-9 and TRBJ2-1; the match to TRBD1 covers 10 bases. The germline CDR1 and CDR2 sequences are SEHNR and FQNEAQ (reference sequence). With V trimmed by 3 bases and J by 8 bases, 7 bases remained unmatched. The CDR3 totals 15 residues. The CDR3 bases are TGTGCCAGCAGCTTTCAAGGACAGGGGGTTTATGAGCAGTTCTTC. It is translated as CASSFQGQGVYEQFF.

This clonotype was picked up many times. J is TRBJ2-1 and V is TRBV28, with 11 positions matching TRBD1. The germline CDR1 and CDR2 sequences are MDHEN and SYDVKM. The CDR3 totals 16 residues. The V and J ends lost 3 bases and 6 bases, in that order; junction bases with no gene match: 7. This CDR3 is CASSFWGTGGTNEQFF. CDR3 bases: TGTGCCAGCAGTTTTTGGGGGACAGGGGGGACCAATGAGCAGTTCTTC.

In this sample, this clonotype turned up many times. This rearrangement joins TRBV7-8 to TRBJ2-1; TRBD2 agrees at 7 bases. The CDR3 consists of 15 residues. V shed 4 bases and J 0 bases; nucleotides not matched to a gene: 3. CDR1 is SGHVS, CDR2 FQNEAQ, per germline. CDR3 DNA sequence: TGTGCCAGCAGCTCTAAGCGGGACTCCTACAATGAGCAGTTCTTC. Translating it yields CASSSKRDSYNEQFF.

This clonotype was seen at least ten times. The chain joins TRBV30 to TRBJ2-7, with D maybe TRBD2 (6 bases). The V gene lost 4 bases and the J gene lost 3 bases, with 13 bases spanning the gap. Germline values: CDR1 GTSNPN, CDR2 SVGIG (reference sequence). The CDR3 runs 13 residues. This CDR3 reads CAWTDRGLYEQYF. In DNA, the CDR3 is TGTGCCTGGACCGATAGGGGACTCTACGAGCAGTACTTC.

This clonotype was recorded a few times. The chain recombines TRBV20-1 with TRBJ1-4; D is perhaps TRBD1 (5 bases). Germline CDR1 reads DFQATT; CDR2 reads SNEGSKA (reference sequence). V was clipped by 2 bases and J by 5 bases, with 15 bases between them. CDR3 length equals 15 residues. In DNA, the CDR3 is TGCAGTGCTAGATTGGGGACGCGGGGCAATGAAAAACTGTTTTTT. Translating it yields CSARLGTRGNEKLFF.

This clonotype was seen more than once but under ten times. V gene TRBV4-1 combines with J gene TRBJ2-7; D might be TRBD1 (6 bases). The CDR3 has 13 residues. V gave up 3 bases and J gave up 6 bases, with 12 bases separating them. The germline gives CDR1 MGHRA, CDR2 YSYEKL. The CDR3 protein is CASSQVQGPEQYF. The CDR3 DNA sequence: TGCGCCAGCAGCCAGGTACAGGGTCCCGAGCAGTACTTC.

The chain links TRBV4-1 to TRBJ2-1, with 10 bases fitting TRBD2. Trimming took 6 bases from V and 7 from J; bases not matched to a gene: 6. Per the germline V gene, CDR1 is MGHRA and CDR2 is YSYEKL. This CDR3 region has 14 residues. The CDR3 DNA sequence: TGCGCCAGCAGGTTTGAGCGGGGGGGAAATGAGCAGTTCTTC. This sequence encodes CASRFERGGNEQFF.

V is TRBV9 and J is TRBJ2-3; the match to TRBD2 covers 14 bases. Trimming removed 0 bases from V and 5 bases from J; junction bases left unmatched: 5. Germline-derived CDR1 and CDR2 are SGDLS and YYNGEE. This CDR3 has 17 amino acids. The CDR3 reads CASSVGLAGGHEDTQYF. The CDR3 DNA follows: TGTGCCAGCAGCGTAGGACTAGCGGGGGGGCATGAAGATACGCAGTATTTT.

This clonotype appeared many times. CDR3 loop: CASSLNIDTPNTGELFF. CDR3 DNA sequence: TGTGCCAGCAGCCTTAATATCGACACACCGAACACCGGGGAGCTGTTTTTT. The chain recombines TRBV5-5 with TRBJ2-2; D call uncertain. Germline V lookup: CDR1 SGHKS, CDR2 YYEKEE (reference sequence). The CDR3 covers 17 residues. Trimming removed 4 bases from V and 0 bases from J, with 16 bases in between.

The chain combines TRBV20-1 with TRBJ2-2; D is ambiguous. The germline V gene encodes CDR1 DFQATT and CDR2 SNEGSKA (reference sequence). This CDR3 spans 16 amino acids. The CDR3 sequence is CSVLPQALKNTGELFF. The CDR3 bases are TGCAGCGTTCTTCCGCAGGCGCTCAAGAACACCGGGGAGCTGTTTTTT.

This clonotype was counted many times. This rearrangement joins TRBV28 to TRBJ2-7; D is possibly TRBD1 (5 bases). V lost 6 bases and J lost 3, with 15 bases in between. Germline V gene sequence: CDR1 MDHEN, CDR2 SYDVKM. This CDR3 contains 14 residues. The CDR3 bases are TGTGCCAGCAGCTCCTTAGGGGAAATCTACGAGCAGTACTTC. Translation: CASSSLGEIYEQYF.

In this sample, this clonotype turned up many times. The V gene is TRBV6-2 or TRBV6-3, the J gene TRBJ2-1, with D tentatively TRBD1 or TRBD2 (6 bases each). Germline V CDR1 and CDR2: MNHEY, SVGEGT. V was pared by 0 bases and J by 8 bases, with 26 bases between. The CDR3 is 19 residues long. The CDR3 sequence is CASSYSINGGQGNWDEQFF. The CDR3 bases are TGTGCCAGCAGTTACTCGATTAATGGGGGGCAGGGGAATTGGGATGAGCAGTTCTTC.

The chain combines TRBV27 with TRBJ1-2, with TRBD1 as a possible D gene (6 bases). The CDR3 runs to 15 residues. In germline, CDR1 is MNHEY, CDR2 SMNVEV (reference sequence). The V end lost 0 bases, the J end lost 14 bases, and 22 bases lay between the germline ends. CDR3 region: CASSLSIGVGGRGTF. CDR3 in DNA: TGTGCCAGCAGTTTATCGATAGGGGTGGGGGGGCGAGGGACCTTC.

The chain is built from TRBV5-1 and TRBJ2-1; possible D gene TRBD2, 5 bases. The germline gives CDR1 SGHRS, CDR2 YFSETQ. Trimming stripped 4 bases from V and 5 bases from J, with 16 bases between. The CDR3 spans 15 residues. CDR3 in amino acids: CASSPGLGGDNEQFF. The CDR3 DNA is TGCGCCAGCAGCCCTGGACTGGGCGGTGACAATGAGCAGTTCTTC.